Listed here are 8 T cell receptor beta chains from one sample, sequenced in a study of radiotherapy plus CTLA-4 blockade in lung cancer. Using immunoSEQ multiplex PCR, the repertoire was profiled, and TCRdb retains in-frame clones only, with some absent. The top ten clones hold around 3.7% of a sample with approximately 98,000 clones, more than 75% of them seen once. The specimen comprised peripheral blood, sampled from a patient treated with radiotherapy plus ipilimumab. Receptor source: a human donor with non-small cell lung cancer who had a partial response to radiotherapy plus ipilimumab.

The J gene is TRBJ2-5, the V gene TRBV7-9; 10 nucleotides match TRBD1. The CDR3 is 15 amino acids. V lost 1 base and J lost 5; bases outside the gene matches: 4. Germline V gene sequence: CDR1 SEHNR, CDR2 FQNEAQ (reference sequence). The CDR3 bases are TGTGCCAGCAGCTTAGAGGGGACAGGGGTCGAGACCCAGTACTTC. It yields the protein CASSLEGTGVETQYF.

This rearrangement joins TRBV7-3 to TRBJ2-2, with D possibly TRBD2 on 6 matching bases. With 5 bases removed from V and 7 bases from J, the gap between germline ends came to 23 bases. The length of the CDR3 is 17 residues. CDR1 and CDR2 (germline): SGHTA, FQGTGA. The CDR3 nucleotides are TGTGCCAGCAGCCTCTCCAGCAGGAGGGCCAGGGACGGGGAGCTGTTTTTT. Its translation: CASSLSSRRARDGELFF.

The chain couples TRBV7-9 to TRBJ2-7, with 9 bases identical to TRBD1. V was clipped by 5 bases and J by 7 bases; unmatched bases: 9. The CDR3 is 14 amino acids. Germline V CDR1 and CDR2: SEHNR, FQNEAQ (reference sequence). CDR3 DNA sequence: TGTGCCAGCAGCGCTCCGAGAGGGACAGGGGAGCAGTACTTC. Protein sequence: CASSAPRGTGEQYF.

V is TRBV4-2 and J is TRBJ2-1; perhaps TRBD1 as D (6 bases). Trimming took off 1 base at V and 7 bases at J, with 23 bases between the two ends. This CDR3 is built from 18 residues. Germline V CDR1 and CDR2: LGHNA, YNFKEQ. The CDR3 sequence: CASSQGGGWADKRNEQFF. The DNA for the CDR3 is TGTGCCAGCAGCCAAGGAGGGGGTTGGGCGGACAAACGGAATGAGCAGTTCTTC.

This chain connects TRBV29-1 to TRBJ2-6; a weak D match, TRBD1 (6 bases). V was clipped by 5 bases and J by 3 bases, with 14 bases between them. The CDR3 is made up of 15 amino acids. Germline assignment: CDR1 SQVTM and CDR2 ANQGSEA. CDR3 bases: TGCAGCGTTTCGGCGGTCAGGGGTGGGGCCAACGTCCTGACTTTC. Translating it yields CSVSAVRGGANVLTF.

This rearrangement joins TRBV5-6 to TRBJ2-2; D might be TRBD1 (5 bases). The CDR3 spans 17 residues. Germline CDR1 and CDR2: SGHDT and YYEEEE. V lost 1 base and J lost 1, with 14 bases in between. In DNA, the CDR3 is TGTGCCAGCAGCTTGTTATGGTCACAGGTGAACACCGGGGAGCTGTTTTTT. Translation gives CASSLLWSQVNTGELFF.

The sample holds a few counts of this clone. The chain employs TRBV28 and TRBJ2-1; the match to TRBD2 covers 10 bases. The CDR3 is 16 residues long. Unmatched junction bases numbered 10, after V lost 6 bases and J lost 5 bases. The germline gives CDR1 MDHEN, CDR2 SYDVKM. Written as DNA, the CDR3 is TGTGCCAGCAGCCTCTTCGCCAGCGGGAGGGACAATGAGCAGTTCTTC. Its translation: CASSLFASGRDNEQFF.

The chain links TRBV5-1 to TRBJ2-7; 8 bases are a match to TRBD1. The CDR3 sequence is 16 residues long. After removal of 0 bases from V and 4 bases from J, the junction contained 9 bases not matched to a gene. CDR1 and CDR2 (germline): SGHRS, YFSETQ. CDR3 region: CASSLVPGTGLYEQYF. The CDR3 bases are TGCGCCAGCAGCTTGGTGCCCGGGACAGGATTGTACGAGCAGTACTTC. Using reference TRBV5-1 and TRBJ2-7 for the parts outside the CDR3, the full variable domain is KAGVTQTPRYLIKTRGQQVTLSCSPISGHRSVSWYQQTPGQGLQFLFEYFSETQRNKGNFPGRFSGRQFSNSRSEMNVSTLELGDSALYLCASSLVPGTGLYEQYFGPGTRLTVT.